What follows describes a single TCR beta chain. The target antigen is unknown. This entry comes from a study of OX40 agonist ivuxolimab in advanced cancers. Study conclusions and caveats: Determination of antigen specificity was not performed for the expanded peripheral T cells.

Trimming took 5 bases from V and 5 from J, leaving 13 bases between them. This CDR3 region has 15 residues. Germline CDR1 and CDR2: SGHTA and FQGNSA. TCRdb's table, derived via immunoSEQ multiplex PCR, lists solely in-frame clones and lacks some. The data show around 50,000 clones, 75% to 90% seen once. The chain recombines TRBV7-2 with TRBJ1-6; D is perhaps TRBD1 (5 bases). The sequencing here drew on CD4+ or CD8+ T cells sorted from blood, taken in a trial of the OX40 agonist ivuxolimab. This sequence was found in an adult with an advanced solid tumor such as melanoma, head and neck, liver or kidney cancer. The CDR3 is CASSAVRQNNSPLHF. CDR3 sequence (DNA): TGTGCCAGCAGCGCAGTTCGACAGAATAATTCACCCCTCCACTTT.